The 30 T cell receptor beta chains in this list originate from one sample, sequenced in a study of T cell responses to AZD1222 COVID-19 vaccine. Here immunoSEQ multiplex PCR was the method, and the copy in TCRdb shows in-frame clones only, minus some. The sample holds about 150,000 clones, about nine tenths seen once. The sample here was peripheral blood, taken on day 0 of AZD1222 vaccination. The receptors come from an adult in good health.

V usage is TRBV5-4 and J usage is TRBJ1-6, with 7 bases lining up with TRBD1. Germline assignment: CDR1 SGHNT and CDR2 YYREEE (reference sequence). Unmatched junction bases numbered 7, after V lost 6 bases and J lost 7 bases. The CDR3 runs 14 residues. The CDR3 loop is CASNRDRENSPLHF. Written as DNA, the CDR3 is TGTGCCAGCAACCGCGACAGGGAAAATTCACCCCTCCACTTT.

The chain employs TRBV9 and TRBJ1-2; maybe TRBD1 (6 bases). Looked up from germline, CDR1 is SGDLS and CDR2 is YYNGEE. The ends were cut back, 4 bases at V and 8 bases at J, with 9 bases in the middle. This CDR3 comprises 11 residues. DNA for the CDR3: TGTGCCAGCAGCTCAGGGGACGGCTACACCTTC. It codes for CASSSGDGYTF.

The chain has TRBV4-1 and TRBJ1-4; D remains unclear. CDR3 length equals 12 residues. The germline gives CDR1 MGHRA, CDR2 YSYEKL. The ends were cut back, 0 bases at V and 7 bases at J, with 3 bases in the middle. This CDR3 is CASSQDREKLFF. The CDR3, as DNA: TGCGCCAGCAGCCAAGATCGTGAAAAACTGTTTTTT.

The chain employs TRBV27 and TRBJ2-1; 13 bases match TRBD2. The length of the CDR3 is 16 residues. Germline-derived CDR1 and CDR2 are MNHEY and SMNVEV (reference sequence). The junction had 7 bases not matched to a gene; V was cut back by 5 bases and J by 6 bases. CDR3 residues: CASSAGTSGILNEQFF. CDR3 sequence (DNA): TGTGCCAGCAGTGCGGGGACTAGCGGGATTCTCAATGAGCAGTTCTTC.

CDR3 in amino acids: CASSPRDTSSGNTIYF. CDR3 bases: TGTGCCAGCAGCCCCCGGGATACGAGCTCTGGAAACACCATATATTTT. This rearrangement joins TRBV7-9 to TRBJ1-3; D ambiguous. The germline CDR1 and CDR2 sequences are SEHNR and FQNEAQ (reference sequence). The CDR3 spans 16 residues. Trimming removed 5 bases from V and 0 bases from J, with 14 bases in between.

The rearrangement links TRBV13 to TRBJ2-1, with 11 bases matching TRBD2. Per germline, CDR1 PRHDT and CDR2 FYEKMQ (reference sequence). The CDR3 is made up of 18 amino acids. The V and J ends lost 0 bases and 3 bases, in that order; junction bases with no gene match: 7. The CDR3 spells CASSLGGRLAGSYNEQFF. The CDR3 bases are TGTGCCAGCAGCTTAGGGGGGAGACTAGCGGGAAGCTACAATGAGCAGTTCTTC. The full variable domain, its missing parts supplied by reference TRBV13 and TRBJ2-1, is AAGVIQSPRHLIKEKRETATLKCYPIPRHDTVYWYQQGPGQDPQFLISFYEKMQSDKGSIPDRFSAQQFSDYHSELNMSSLELGDSALYFCASSLGGRLAGSYNEQFFGPGTRLTVL.

This chain joins TRBV10-1 and TRBJ2-3; 14 nucleotides align to TRBD2. CDR3 length: 15 residues. Germline assignment: CDR1 WNHNN and CDR2 SYGVQD (reference sequence). V lost 8 bases, J lost 6 bases, and 7 bases stayed unmatched. The chain's CDR3 is CASLLTSGRGDTQYF. The CDR3 DNA is TGCGCCAGCCTTCTGACTAGCGGGAGGGGGGATACGCAGTATTTT.

The chain joins TRBV7-9 to TRBJ2-5; D perhaps matches TRBD1 (6 bases). The CDR3 covers 17 residues. V shed 1 base and J shed 1 base, with 16 bases lying between them. Germline lookup yields CDR1 SEHNR and CDR2 FQNEAQ (reference sequence). DNA for the CDR3: TGTGCCAGCAGCTTAGGGAATAAACAGGGTTCCCAAGAGACCCAGTACTTC. This codes for CASSLGNKQGSQETQYF.

This sequence joins TRBV6-4 and TRBJ1-6; D may be TRBD1 (5 bases). CDR1 and CDR2 (germline): MRHNA, SNTAGT. This CDR3 has 13 amino acids. Deletions cut 2 bases from V and 11 bases from J, with 10 bases between. CDR3 bases: TGTGCCAGCAGTGACCAGAGGGGTACACCCCTCCACTTT. This gives the protein CASSDQRGTPLHF.

This rearrangement joins TRBV3-1 (or the pseudogene TRBV3-2) to TRBJ2-6; D call uncertain. Germline-derived CDR1 and CDR2 are LGHDT and YNNKEL (reference sequence). V was clipped by 1 base and J by 0 bases, with 7 bases between them. The CDR3 contains 16 residues. Written as DNA, the CDR3 is TGTGCCAGCAGCCAAGGGTTGATCTCTGGGGCCAACGTCCTGACTTTC. Translation: CASSQGLISGANVLTF.

The chain recombines TRBV20-1 with TRBJ2-5; TRBD2 might be the D (5 bases). Germline V gene lookup returns CDR1 DFQATT and CDR2 SNEGSKA (reference sequence). With 3 bases removed from V and 4 bases from J, the gap between germline ends came to 12 bases. The CDR3 is made up of 13 amino acids. CDR3 nucleotides: TGCAGTGCTAGTATGGAGGACCTAGAGACCCAGTACTTC. Translation: CSASMEDLETQYF.

The rearrangement links TRBV5-1 to TRBJ1-2, with D perhaps matching TRBD1 (6 bases). The CDR3 runs to 15 residues. CDR1 SGHRS and CDR2 YFSETQ come from the germline V gene. Trimming cost V 4 bases and J 0 bases, with 13 bases left between them. The chain's CDR3 is CASSDRGGTNYGYTF. In DNA, the CDR3 is TGCGCCAGCAGCGACAGAGGGGGAACTAACTATGGCTACACCTTC. Full variable domain (rest looked up from reference TRBV5-1 and TRBJ1-2): KAGVTQTPRYLIKTRGQQVTLSCSPISGHRSVSWYQQTPGQGLQFLFEYFSETQRNKGNFPGRFSGRQFSNSRSEMNVSTLELGDSALYLCASSDRGGTNYGYTFGSGTRLTVV.

This sequence joins TRBV27 and TRBJ1-4; D is undetermined. Germline V gives CDR1 MNHEY, CDR2 SMNVEV (reference sequence). V lost 0 bases, J lost 7 bases, and 12 bases lay in between. This CDR3 is 15 amino acids long. The CDR3 DNA is TGTGCCAGCAGTTTATCCGGTTCATTCGGTGAAAAACTGTTTTTT. This translates into CASSLSGSFGEKLFF. The entire variable domain, with the rest obtained from reference TRBV27 and TRBJ1-4, is as follows: EAQVTQNPRYLITVTGKKLTVTCSQNMNHEYMSWYRQDPGLGLRQIYYSMNVEVTDKGDVPEGYKVSRKEKRNFPLILESPSPNQTSLYFCASSLSGSFGEKLFFGSGTQLSVL.

This chain joins TRBV5-1 and TRBJ2-1; unclear D gene. This CDR3 is 14 amino acids long. CDR1 and CDR2 (germline): SGHRS, YFSETQ. Deletions cut 2 bases from V and 6 bases from J, with 12 bases between. For the CDR3, the DNA is TGCGCCAGCAGCTTCGACGGCCCGCGCAATGAGCAGTTCTTC. It encodes CASSFDGPRNEQFF.

This chain links TRBV27 with TRBJ2-3; 10 bases fit TRBD1. Trimming at V came to 5 bases and at J to 5 bases, leaving 4 bases not matched to a gene. The CDR3 has 14 amino acids. The germline CDR1 and CDR2 sequences are MNHEY and SMNVEV (reference sequence). CDR3 residues: CASSRQGALDTQYF. In DNA, the CDR3 is TGTGCCAGCAGTAGACAGGGGGCTTTAGATACGCAGTATTTT.

The rearrangement links TRBV28 to TRBJ2-7, with a possible D match to TRBD2 (6 bases). CDR1 MDHEN and CDR2 SYDVKM come from the germline V gene. Trimming removed 5 bases from V and 2 bases from J, with 13 bases in between. The CDR3 runs to 14 residues. The CDR3 loop reads CASSPQRATYEQYF. CDR3 bases: TGTGCCAGCAGTCCACAGCGGGCTACCTACGAGCAGTACTTC.

The chain combines TRBV24-1 with TRBJ1-2; 7 nucleotides match TRBD1. J lost 6 bases, V lost 4 bases, and 7 bases had no gene match. This CDR3 spans 14 amino acids. The germline gives CDR1 KGHDR, CDR2 SFDVKD. The CDR3 region has the DNA TGTGCCACCAGTGACCCCGGACAGGTCGATGGCTACACCTTC. It translates to CATSDPGQVDGYTF.

DNA for the CDR3: TGTGCCAGCAGCCAAGATCCGAGACTACCCACCGGGGAGCTGTTTTTT. Translating it yields CASSQDPRLPTGELFF. The J gene is TRBJ2-2, the V gene TRBV3-1 (or the pseudogene TRBV3-2), with a weak D call TRBD2 (5 bases). Germline CDR1 is LGHDT and CDR2 is YNNKEL (reference sequence). The CDR3 contains 16 residues. The V and J ends lost 0 bases and 4 bases respectively, with 12 bases between them.

The chain joins TRBV28 to TRBJ1-1, with D uncertain. Germline V CDR1 and CDR2: MDHEN, SYDVKM. The V end lost 5 bases, the J end lost 8 bases, and 12 bases lay between the germline ends. CDR3 length: 12 amino acids. CDR3 bases: TGTGCCAGCAGTCCCAGACGCGCCGAAGCTTTCTTT. Protein product: CASSPRRAEAFF.

Here the CDR3 reads CASTDGTSGSYEQFF. The CDR3 nucleotides are TGCGCCAGCACCGACGGGACTAGCGGGAGCTATGAGCAGTTCTTC. The rearrangement uses TRBV5-1 and TRBJ2-1, with 14 bases that match TRBD2. CDR3 length equals 15 residues. V shed 6 bases and J 8 bases; nucleotides not matched to a gene: 7. Germline V gene data show CDR1 as SGHRS and CDR2 as YFSETQ.

The chain is built from TRBV20-1 and TRBJ2-7; 15 nucleotides agree with TRBD2. From germline, CDR1 is DFQATT and CDR2 SNEGSKA (reference sequence). The CDR3 totals 16 residues. V shed 3 bases and J 0 bases; nucleotides not matched to a gene: 3. As DNA, the CDR3 is TGCAGTGCTAGTGGGACTAGCGGGAGGAGCTCCTACGAGCAGTACTTC. As protein: CSASGTSGRSSYEQYF.

This clone was found a few times. V usage is TRBV11-2 and J usage is TRBJ1-1; 7 nucleotides align to TRBD1. Germline V gives CDR1 SGHAT, CDR2 FQNNGV. The CDR3 loop spans 15 amino acids. Trimming cost V 5 bases and J 10 bases; bases outside gene matches: 16. The CDR3 nucleotides are TGTGCCAGCAGCCACCCCTCGACAGGGCTTAACTCAGCTTTCTTT. Its protein product is CASSHPSTGLNSAFF. Complete variable domain (other parts from reference TRBV11-2 and TRBJ1-1): EAGVAQSPRYKIIEKRQSVAFWCNPISGHATLYWYQQILGQGPKLLIQFQNNGVVDDSQLPKDRFSAERLKGVDSTLKIQPAKLEDSAVYLCASSHPSTGLNSAFFGQGTRLTVV.

The gene calls are TRBV18 and TRBJ1-4, with a weak D call TRBD1 (5 bases). Trimming took 4 bases from V and 8 from J, leaving 11 bases between them. Per the germline V gene, CDR1 is KGHSH and CDR2 is LQKENI. There are 13 residues in the CDR3. In nucleotides, the CDR3 is TGTGCCAGCTCACGGGGGACGGCAGAAAAACTGTTTTTT. This encodes CASSRGTAEKLFF. Looking up the rest from reference TRBV18 and TRBJ1-4 gives the full variable domain: NAGVMQNPRHLVRRRGQEARLRCSPMKGHSHVYWYRQLPEEGLKFMVYLQKENIIDESGMPKERFSAEFPKEGPSILRIQQVVRGDSAAYFCASSRGTAEKLFFGSGTQLSVL.

The chain combines TRBV10-1 with TRBJ1-5; TRBD1 might be the D (5 bases). The germline gives CDR1 WNHNN, CDR2 SYGVQD (reference sequence). The V gene lost 0 bases and the J gene lost 1 base, with 10 bases spanning the gap. This CDR3 region has 16 residues. The CDR3 protein is CASSESGRSSNQPQHF. DNA of the CDR3: TGCGCCAGCAGTGAGTCGGGGCGGTCGAGCAATCAGCCCCAGCATTTT.

This chain joins TRBV4-1 and TRBJ2-1; D uncertain. Germline CDR1 MGHRA, CDR2 YSYEKL. V lost 4 bases to trimming and J lost 0 bases, with 10 bases between them. The CDR3 contains 15 residues. This CDR3 is CASSPFYNSYNEQFF. CDR3 nucleotide sequence: TGCGCCAGCAGCCCATTCTACAACTCCTACAATGAGCAGTTCTTC.

The chain couples TRBV24-1 to TRBJ1-5; D might be TRBD1 (5 bases). The CDR3 has 15 residues. V was shortened by 4 bases and J by 2 bases, with 11 bases between the two germline ends. Germline loops: CDR1 KGHDR, CDR2 SFDVKD. The CDR3 DNA sequence: TGTGCCACCAGTGACCGGCAGGGTGGCAATCAGCCCCAGCATTTT. It is translated as CATSDRQGGNQPQHF.

This clone has just one count. The chain recombines TRBV9 with TRBJ2-3, with 11 bases that match TRBD2. Germline V CDR1 and CDR2: SGDLS, YYNGEE. The CDR3 sequence is 16 residues long. V shed 3 bases and J 5 bases; nucleotides not matched to a gene: 8. The CDR3 loop reads CASSAWAGTSGDTQYF. Here the CDR3 DNA reads TGTGCCAGCAGCGCTTGGGCCGGGACTAGCGGAGATACGCAGTATTTT.

The chain couples TRBV27 to TRBJ2-7; D uncertain. Trimming removed 5 bases from V and 0 bases from J, with 14 bases in between. Germline V gene lookup returns CDR1 MNHEY and CDR2 SMNVEV (reference sequence). The CDR3 spans 15 residues. The CDR3 here is CASSLLATSSYEQYF. Written as DNA, the CDR3 is TGTGCCAGCAGTCTTTTGGCGACAAGCTCCTACGAGCAGTACTTC.

V gene TRBV7-9 combines with J gene TRBJ1-2; D gene uncertain. The CDR3 covers 12 residues. Germline CDR1 and CDR2: SEHNR and FQNEAQ (reference sequence). Trimming stripped 8 bases from V and 1 base from J, with 8 bases between. The CDR3 DNA reads TGTGCCAGCGCACCGTTTAACTATGGCTACACCTTC. It specifies CASAPFNYGYTF.

The CDR3 loop is CASSVDRESRVDTQYF. The CDR3 DNA is TGTGCCAGCAGTGTGGACAGGGAAAGTCGGGTAGATACGCAGTATTTT. The J gene is TRBJ2-3, the V gene TRBV6-1, with TRBD1 matching 8 bases. The CDR3 consists of 16 residues. Germline-derived CDR1 and CDR2 are MNHNS and SASEGT. J was trimmed by 5 bases and V by 4 bases; bases with no gene match: 11.